These 14 T cell receptor beta chains originate from one sample sequenced in a study of T cell responses to AZD1222 COVID-19 vaccine. Sequencing used immunoSEQ multiplex PCR; TCRdb keeps in-frame clones, though not all of them. The table shows roughly 100,000 clones, with nearly 90% occurring only once. This specimen was peripheral blood, taken 28 days after the second AZD1222 dose. These receptors originate from an adult who received the AZD1222 COVID-19 vaccine.

The genes are TRBV5-4 and TRBJ2-5, with 9 bases fitting TRBD1. V was clipped by 4 bases and J by 9 bases; unmatched bases: 19. The CDR3 is 17 residues long. CDR1 SGHNT and CDR2 YYREEE come from the germline V gene (reference sequence). CDR3 nucleotide sequence: TGTGCCAGCAGCACGGGACAGGGCGGCGGTAGGGGGAGAGCCCAGTACTTC. Its protein product is CASSTGQGGGRGRAQYF.

V is TRBV7-2 and J is TRBJ2-7, with D perhaps TRBD2 (5 bases). Looked up from germline, CDR1 is SGHTA and CDR2 is FQGNSA. V was trimmed by 4 bases and J by 2 bases, leaving 12 bases between them. The CDR3 contains 14 residues. The CDR3 region is CASSSVPGTYEQYF. The CDR3 DNA reads TGTGCCAGCAGCTCTGTACCGGGGACCTACGAGCAGTACTTC.

The chain has TRBV6-5 and TRBJ1-1, with D possibly matching TRBD1 (5 bases). V was shortened by 2 bases and J by 11 bases, with 21 bases between the two germline ends. Germline V gene sequence: CDR1 MNHEY, CDR2 SVGAGI. This CDR3 has 15 residues. CDR3 amino acids: CASSYGGGGSERAFF. The DNA for the CDR3 is TGTGCCAGCAGTTACGGCGGTGGGGGGTCCGAAAGGGCTTTCTTT.

V gene TRBV6-5 combines with J gene TRBJ1-6; no clear D. From germline, CDR1 is MNHEY and CDR2 SVGAGI. V was pared by 4 bases and J by 7 bases, with 17 bases between. The CDR3 consists of 16 residues. The CDR3 sequence is CASSSSDTRGNSPLHF. In DNA form, the CDR3 reads TGTGCCAGCAGTTCATCTGACACCAGAGGGAATTCACCCCTCCACTTT.

The chain employs TRBV7-2 and TRBJ2-1; TRBD2 might be the D (6 bases). The CDR3 is made up of 13 amino acids. From germline, CDR1 is SGHTA and CDR2 FQGNSA. V was trimmed by 6 bases and J by 8 bases, leaving 14 bases between them. The CDR3 DNA reads as TGTGCCAGCAGTTCAGGAGGGGCCTATGAGCAGTTCTTC. Its translation is CASSSGGAYEQFF.

V and J are TRBV2 and TRBJ1-6; no clear D gene. This CDR3 comprises 13 residues. Trimming removed 5 bases from V and 6 bases from J, with 8 bases in between. In germline, CDR1 is SNHLY, CDR2 FYNNEI. Here the CDR3 reads CASSPEPNSPLHF. CDR3 bases: TGTGCCAGCAGTCCCGAACCTAATTCACCCCTCCACTTT.

V gene TRBV29-1 combines with J gene TRBJ1-2; D is possibly TRBD1 (6 bases). The germline V and J ends were trimmed by 7 bases and 8 bases, with 17 bases remaining between them. CDR1 is SQVTM, CDR2 ANQGSEA, per germline. The CDR3 consists of 12 residues. The chain's CDR3 is CSALTGDRGYTF. As DNA, the CDR3 is TGCAGCGCCTTGACAGGAGATCGAGGCTACACCTTC. The whole variable domain, filled in from reference TRBV29-1 and TRBJ1-2, reads SAVISQKPSRDICQRGTSLTIQCQVDSQVTMMFWYRQQPGQSLTLIATANQGSEATYESGFVIDKFPISRPNLTFSTLTVSNMSPEDSSIYLCSALTGDRGYTFGSGTRLTVV.

The genes are TRBV11-2 and TRBJ2-7; tentatively, D is TRBD1 or TRBD2 (5 bases each). Germline CDR1 is SGHAT and CDR2 is FQNNGV. V lost 4 bases, J lost 0 bases, and 13 bases lay in between. The CDR3 contains 15 residues. The CDR3 sequence is CASSSGTRSSYEQYF. Here the CDR3 DNA reads TGTGCCAGCAGCTCTGGGACCCGGAGCTCCTACGAGCAGTACTTC.

The V and J genes are TRBV24-1 and TRBJ2-3; D ambiguous. The V and J ends lost 3 bases and 4 bases respectively, with 10 bases between them. The CDR3 spans 14 residues. Per germline, CDR1 KGHDR and CDR2 SFDVKD. The CDR3 region is CATSDPRVPDTQYF. In DNA form, the CDR3 reads TGTGCCACCAGTGATCCTAGGGTCCCAGATACGCAGTATTTT.

V is TRBV7-9 and J is TRBJ2-7; D is possibly TRBD2 (6 bases). With 1 base removed from V and 7 bases from J, the gap between germline ends came to 14 bases. CDR3 length: 14 amino acids. Germline V gene sequence: CDR1 SEHNR, CDR2 FQNEAQ (reference sequence). CDR3 nucleotides: TGTGCCAGCAGCTTAGTAGCAACTAGCTTGGAGCAGTACTTC. Translating it yields CASSLVATSLEQYF.

The chain is built from TRBV3-1 (or the pseudogene TRBV3-2) and TRBJ1-2; 8 bases map to TRBD1. The CDR3 length is 14 residues. Germline values: CDR1 LGHDT, CDR2 YNNKEL (reference sequence). After removal of 6 bases from V and 8 bases from J, the junction contained 11 bases not matched to a gene. The CDR3 DNA reads TGTGCCAGCAGTCCGACTTTGACAGGGGAGGGCTACACCTTC. Translating gives CASSPTLTGEGYTF.

The sample holds a few counts of this clone. This chain joins TRBV4-2 and TRBJ2-7, with TRBD2 matching 10 bases. V lost 4 bases, J lost 3 bases, and 18 bases stayed unmatched. Germline CDR1 LGHNA, CDR2 YNFKEQ. This CDR3 comprises 19 residues. CDR3 sequence reads: CASSPHPSGLAGAVYEQYF. As DNA, the CDR3 is TGTGCCAGCAGCCCCCACCCTTCGGGGCTAGCGGGAGCGGTCTACGAGCAGTACTTC.

This chain connects TRBV7-2 to TRBJ2-7; TRBD1 is a possible D gene (6 bases). The CDR3 is 13 residues long. Germline loops: CDR1 SGHTA, CDR2 FQGNSA. Trimming cost V 1 base and J 5 bases, with 9 bases left between them. The CDR3 sequence: CASSLGQVDEQYF. CDR3 DNA: TGTGCCAGCAGCTTAGGACAGGTGGACGAGCAGTACTTC.

The rearrangement joins TRBV27 to TRBJ2-2, with D maybe TRBD1 (6 bases). The CDR3 totals 16 residues. Germline V gene data show CDR1 as MNHEY and CDR2 as SMNVEV (reference sequence). Deletions cut 6 bases from V and 0 bases from J, with 14 bases between. The CDR3 DNA reads as TGTGCCAGCAGCCCGAGGGGGACGTCGAACACCGGGGAGCTGTTTTTT. Residues: CASSPRGTSNTGELFF.